These T cell receptor beta chains were read from a single sample in a study of regulatory T cells in long-lasting Graves disease. TCRdb re-called the multiplex PCR reads through MiXCR, storing one row per CDR3 protein. The table has hundreds of thousands of distinct CDR3 sequences, about a fifth seen once; the top ten hold approximately 7.8%. The source was peripheral blood mononuclear cells (PBMCs), collected when the disease was refractory, from a patient treated with antithyroid drugs. These receptors all stem from a female donor with Graves disease. Each CDR3 is given with its conserved first and last residue. A D gene is named only where the DNA matches it firmly. Not all rows give a size; the values are once, few, many and, for expanded clones, a class.

V gene	D gene	clone size	J gene	CDR3 protein	CDR3 DNA
TRBV5-1	TRBD2	NA	TRBJ2-2	CASRQRERAGELFF	TGCGCCAGCAGACAGCGGGAGAGGGCCGGGGAGCTGTTTTTT
TRBV5-1	TRBD1	NA	TRBJ1-2	CASSLRQGQRGYTF	TGCGCCAGCAGCTTGCGACAGGGACAGCGGGGCTACACCTTC
TRBV10-3	TRBD1	NA	TRBJ1-2	CAISESGQGYYGYAF	TGTGCCATCAGTGAGTCCGGACAGGGCTACTATGGCTACGCCTTC
TRBV11-2	TRBD2	many	TRBJ2-7	CASRLAGVSYEQYF	TGTGCCAGCAGGTTGGCGGGAGTATCCTACGAGCAGTACTTC
TRBV4-1	TRBD1	NA	TRBJ2-7	CASSQVPGGIYEQYF	TGCGCCAGCAGCCAAGTCCCAGGGGGCATATACGAGCAGTACTTC
TRBV20-1	NA	many	TRBJ2-5	CSARGYSGTHETQYF	TGCAGTGCTAGAGGGTATAGCGGCACGCATGAGACCCAGTACTTC
TRBV12-3/TRBV12-4	NA	NA	TRBJ2-1	CASSPRRFEGEQFF	TGTGCCAGCAGCCCTAGGCGGTTCGAGGGTGAGCAGTTCTTC
TRBV28	NA	NA	TRBJ2-7	CASSLTTQEKDEQYF	TGTGCCAGCAGCCTGACCACTCAGGAAAAAGACGAGCAGTACTTC
TRBV3-1	NA	many	TRBJ2-7	CASSQGIYEQYF	TGTGCCAGCAGCCAAGGTATCTACGAGCAGTACTTC
TRBV12-3/TRBV12-4	NA	many	TRBJ1-1	CASSLGTETEAFF	TGTGCCAGCAGTTTAGGAACGGAGACTGAAGCTTTCTTT